The clone carrying this T cell receptor (beta chain) was seen a handful of times. The antigen remains unidentified. This record belongs to a study of identical twins. TCRdb reprocessed the 5' RACE reads via MiXCR and lists one record per CDR3 protein. Here the sample spans 1.5 million to 2 million distinct CDR3 sequences, around a third being singletons. Study-wide results and limits: Beta out-of-frame sequences showed weaker excess twin sharing. Within monozygotic twins, out-of-frame TCR alpha sharing was underestimated by the models.

The receptor was isolated from a newborn girl in good health. The specimen was cord blood.

The CDR3 here is CASSYSGRGEAFF. CDR3 sequence (DNA): TGTGCCAGCAGTTACTCGGGGAGGGGTGAAGCTTTCTTT. The chain employs TRBV27 and TRBJ1-1, with D perhaps matching TRBD1 (5 bases). CDR3 length equals 13 residues. Germline values: CDR1 MNHEY, CDR2 SMNVEV (reference sequence). Trimming took 4 bases from V and 7 from J, leaving 13 bases between them.